The present T cell receptor beta chain was sequenced within a study of blood T cell repertoires in COVID-19. Whole-study context: T cells, B-cell-depleted T cells, or PBMCs provided the cDNA or gDNA that served as material.

Measured with immunoSEQ multiplex PCR; TCRdb has only the in-frame clones, and not every one. The data contain roughly 62,000 clones, approximately 80% of them singletons. V lost 4 bases and J lost 0, with 23 bases in between. Germline V gene data show CDR1 as SGHRS and CDR2 as YFSETQ. The CDR3 length is 18 residues. Patients of the Seattle cohort, enrolled during active infection, were followed longitudinally. This clonotype originated in a man aged 25-40 years with COVID-19, enrolled during active disease. V and J are TRBV5-1 and TRBJ2-7; perhaps TRBD2 as D (5 bases). Sequencing was carried out using peripheral blood. CDR3: CASSLRARLAASSYEQYF. The CDR3 DNA sequence: TGCGCCAGCAGCCTACGGGCTAGGCTAGCCGCAAGCTCCTACGAGCAGTACTTC.